This TCR beta chain was sequenced for a study of T cells in Graves' hyperthyroidism and ophthalmopathy. RNA transcripts were the template for amplifying TCR beta CDR3 regions. A set of HTBI primers served as the primers for a first-round RT-PCR of the TCR CDR3. TCRdb re-called the multiplex PCR reads through MiXCR, storing one row per CDR3 protein. The sample lists 560,000 or so distinct CDR3 sequences, 46% occurring once. V dropped 8 bases and J dropped 1 base, with 17 bases sitting between them. The CDR3 loop spans 15 amino acids. Germline-derived CDR1 and CDR2 are SNHLY and FYNNEI. Note on this clonotype: A clone one base away is much larger, so this may be a read error. The CDR3 does not end in the conserved phenylalanine or tryptophan, so this is likely a read error.

The V and J genes are TRBV2 and TRBJ1-1; D is possibly TRBD1 (6 bases). This clonotype was sampled from a woman younger than 30 with Graves' hyperthyroidism. Source material: peripheral blood or thyroid tissue (not recorded which). In DNA, the CDR3 is TGTGCCAGCTCCACCACAGGGCTCACGAACACTGAAGCTTTCCTT. This translates into CASSTTGLTNTEAFL.